One sample yielded the 7 T cell receptor beta chains listed below, sequenced in a study of blood T cells in healthy people across ages. A sample-barcoded 5' primer and a J-beta primer mix were used in a second PCR of about 7 to 12 cycles. TCRdb redid the calling of the 5' RACE reads with MiXCR, one entry per CDR3 protein. The table includes about 1.8 million distinct CDR3 sequences, around half detected once. Sample: blood. All receptors derive from a woman between 40 and 50 years old in good health.

V and J are TRBV5-6 and TRBJ1-2; D is ambiguous. CDR3 size: 15 residues. Germline V gene data show CDR1 as SGHDT and CDR2 as YYEEEE. The V and J ends lost 4 bases and 8 bases respectively, with 21 bases between them. The CDR3 bases are TGTGCCAGCAGCCACCTTGGACCGGGAACGGGAGGCTACACCTTC. Translated, it gives CASSHLGPGTGGYTF.

Comments on this clonotype: Mismatch with germline at one junction end may stem from a read error. J is TRBJ1-2 and V is TRBV4-2; D uncertain. The germline gives CDR1 LGHNA, CDR2 YNFKEQ. This CDR3 is 16 amino acids long. The CDR3 nucleotides read TGTGCCAGCAGTCAAGACCGGGGTTTCTCGCACTATGGCTACACCTTC. Amino acids: CASSQDRGFSHYGYTF.

The chain combines TRBV20-1 with TRBJ2-4, with a tentative D call TRBD1 (5 bases). The CDR3 is made up of 14 amino acids. The germline V and J ends were trimmed by 0 bases and 7 bases, with 13 bases remaining between them. Germline CDR1 DFQATT, CDR2 SNEGSKA (reference sequence). CDR3 in DNA: TGCAGTGCTAGAGATCCCGCCAGGGTGAACATTCAGTACTTC. Translated: CSARDPARVNIQYF.

The rearrangement links TRBV4-3 to TRBJ2-7, with D unclear. The CDR3 covers 15 residues. Trimming removed 6 bases at V and 1 base at J, with 16 bases between. The germline V gene has CDR1 LGHNA and CDR2 YSLEER. CDR3 sequence: CASRWADLESYEQYF. The CDR3 bases are TGCGCCAGCAGGTGGGCAGACTTAGAATCCTACGAGCAGTACTTC.

This rearrangement joins TRBV7-9 to TRBJ2-3, with 13 bases aligning to TRBD2. This CDR3 contains 17 residues. The junction had 6 bases not matched to a gene; V was cut back by 5 bases and J by 1 base. Germline V lookup: CDR1 SEHNR, CDR2 FQNEAQ (reference sequence). CDR3 in amino acids: CASSRGLAGVGTDTQYF. The CDR3, as DNA: TGTGCCAGCAGCCGCGGACTAGCGGGGGTTGGCACAGATACGCAGTATTTT.

The chain couples TRBV20-1 to TRBJ2-5, with a weak D call TRBD2 (6 bases). The V gene's germline CDR1 is DFQATT and CDR2 SNEGSKA (reference sequence). V was pared by 1 base and J by 5 bases, with 11 bases between. CDR3 length: 13 amino acids. The CDR3 DNA reads TGCAGTGCTAGAGCAGGAGGGCTGGAGACCCAGTACTTC. Protein product: CSARAGGLETQYF.

The V call is TRBV2, the J call TRBJ2-3; TRBD2 agrees at 8 bases. Germline CDR1 reads SNHLY; CDR2 reads FYNNEI. Trimming took 7 bases from V and 7 from J; bases not matched to a gene: 10. The CDR3 is 14 residues long. The CDR3 region has the DNA TGTGCCAGCAAATCGGGGGGGATGATCTATACGCAGTATTTT. Translating gives CASKSGGMIYTQYF. The variable domain in full, with the rest retrieved from reference TRBV2 and TRBJ2-3, is EPEVTQTPSHQVTQMGQEVILRCVPISNHLYFYWYRQILGQKVEFLVSFYNNEISEKSEIFDDQFSVERPDGSNFTLKIRSTKLEDSAMYFCASKSGGMIYTQYFGPGTRLTVL.